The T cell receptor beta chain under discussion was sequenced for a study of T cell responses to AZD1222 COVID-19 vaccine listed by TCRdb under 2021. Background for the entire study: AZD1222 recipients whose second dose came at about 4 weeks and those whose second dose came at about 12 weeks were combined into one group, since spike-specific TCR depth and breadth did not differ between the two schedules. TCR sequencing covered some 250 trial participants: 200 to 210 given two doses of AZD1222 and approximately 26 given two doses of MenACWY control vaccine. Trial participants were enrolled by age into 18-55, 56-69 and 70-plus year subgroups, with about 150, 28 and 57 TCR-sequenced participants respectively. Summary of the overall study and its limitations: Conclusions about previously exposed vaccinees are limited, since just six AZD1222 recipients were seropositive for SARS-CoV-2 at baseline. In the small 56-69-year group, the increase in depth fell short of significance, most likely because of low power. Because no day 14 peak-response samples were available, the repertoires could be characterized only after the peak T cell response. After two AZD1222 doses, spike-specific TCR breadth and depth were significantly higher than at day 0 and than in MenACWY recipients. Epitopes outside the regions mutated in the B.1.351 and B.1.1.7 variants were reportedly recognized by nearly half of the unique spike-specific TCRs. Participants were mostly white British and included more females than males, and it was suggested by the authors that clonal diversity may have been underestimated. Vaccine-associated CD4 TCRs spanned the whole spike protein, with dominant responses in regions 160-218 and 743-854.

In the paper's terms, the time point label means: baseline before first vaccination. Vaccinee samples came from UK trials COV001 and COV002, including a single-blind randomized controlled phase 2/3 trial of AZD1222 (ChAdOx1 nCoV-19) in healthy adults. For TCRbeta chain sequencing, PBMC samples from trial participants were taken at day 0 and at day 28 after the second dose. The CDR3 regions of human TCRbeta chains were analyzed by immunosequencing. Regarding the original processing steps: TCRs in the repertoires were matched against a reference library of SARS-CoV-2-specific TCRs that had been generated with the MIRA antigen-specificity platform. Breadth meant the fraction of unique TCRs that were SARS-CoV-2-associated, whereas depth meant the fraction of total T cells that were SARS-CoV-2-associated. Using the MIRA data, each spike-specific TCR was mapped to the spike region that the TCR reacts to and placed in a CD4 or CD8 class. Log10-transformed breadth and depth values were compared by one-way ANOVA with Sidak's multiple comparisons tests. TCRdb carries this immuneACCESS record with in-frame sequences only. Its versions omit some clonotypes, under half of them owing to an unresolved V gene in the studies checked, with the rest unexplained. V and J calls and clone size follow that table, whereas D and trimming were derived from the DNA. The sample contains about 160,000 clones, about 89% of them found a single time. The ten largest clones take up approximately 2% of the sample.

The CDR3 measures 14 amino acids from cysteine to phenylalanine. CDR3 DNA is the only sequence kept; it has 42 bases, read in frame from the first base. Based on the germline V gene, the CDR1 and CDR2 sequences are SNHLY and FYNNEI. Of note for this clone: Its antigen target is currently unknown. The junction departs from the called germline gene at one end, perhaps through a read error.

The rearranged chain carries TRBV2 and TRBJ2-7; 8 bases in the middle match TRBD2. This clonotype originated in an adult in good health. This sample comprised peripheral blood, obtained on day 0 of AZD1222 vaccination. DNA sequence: TGTGCCGGCAGAACTAGCGGACGGGGCTACGAGCAGTACTTC. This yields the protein CAGRTSGRGYEQYF.